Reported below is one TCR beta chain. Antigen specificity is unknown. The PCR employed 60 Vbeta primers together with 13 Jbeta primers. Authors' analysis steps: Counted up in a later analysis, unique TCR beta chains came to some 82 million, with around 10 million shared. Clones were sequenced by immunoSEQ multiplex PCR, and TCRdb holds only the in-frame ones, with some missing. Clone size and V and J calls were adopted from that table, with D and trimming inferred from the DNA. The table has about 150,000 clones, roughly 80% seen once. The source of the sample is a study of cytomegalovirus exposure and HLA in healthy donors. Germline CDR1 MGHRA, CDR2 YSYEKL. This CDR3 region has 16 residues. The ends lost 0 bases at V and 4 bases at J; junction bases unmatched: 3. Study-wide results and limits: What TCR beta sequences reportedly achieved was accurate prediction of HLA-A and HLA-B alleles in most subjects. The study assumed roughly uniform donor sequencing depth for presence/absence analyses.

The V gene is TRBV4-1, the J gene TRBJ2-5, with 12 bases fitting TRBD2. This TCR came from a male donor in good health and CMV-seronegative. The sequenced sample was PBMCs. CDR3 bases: TGCGCCAGCAGCCAAGAACTAGCGGGGGGCCCAGAGACCCAGTACTTC. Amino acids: CASSQELAGGPETQYF.